This TCR beta chain was sequenced in a study of blood T cell repertoires in COVID-19. Study at large: Whether acute or convalescent, the COVID-19 samples came from the United States, Italy and Spain. T cells, B-cell-depleted T cells, or PBMCs provided the cDNA or gDNA that served as material.

The authors' processing: How many nucleated cells were present was estimated from reference gene primer amplification. The protocol was immunoSEQ multiplex PCR, while the TCRdb copy is restricted to in-frame clones and leaves out a portion. The DNA was the basis for D and trimming; V, J and clone size are from that table. Found here are about 170,000 clones, roughly 80% of them singletons; the top ten hold over 2.5%. This CDR3 contains 15 residues. CDR1 is SGDLS and CDR2 is YYNGEE in the germline V gene. The J segment lost 4 bases and the V segment lost 4 bases, leaving 7 bases of the junction unmatched. This clone was counted between two and nine times.

This clonotype was obtained from a human donor with acute or convalescent COVID-19. The donor label of this sample is uncertain. The chain is built from TRBV9 and TRBJ2-3; 9 nucleotides match TRBD2. The sample comprised peripheral blood. The CDR3 sequence: CASSLRAGGADTQYF. DNA for the CDR3: TGTGCCAGCAGCCTTAGAGCGGGAGGAGCAGATACGCAGTATTTT.